This TCR beta chain derives from a study of T cells in women clearing cervical HPV infection. Study-level background: No precancer developed; the control's incident HPV16 infection cleared within 12 months.

The repertoire was sequenced with immunoSEQ multiplex PCR; TCRdb's copy has only in-frame clones and lacks some. This repertoire includes under 40,000 clones. Findings and limits, study-wide: Each sample's T-cell count was unknown, possibly confounding richness.

HPV was found by MY09/MY11 PCR and dot-blot genotyping. Worth noting for this clone: Its cognate antigen is unknown.

The material sequenced was blood buffy coat. This clonotype was obtained from a woman between 18 and 70 years old with a cervical HPV16 infection that either progressed to CIN3+ or cleared (not recorded which).

The CDR3 reads CASSTLAGRNEQFF. The CDR3 bases that were read are TGCGCCAGCAGCACCCTAGCGGGCAGGAATGAG. The genes are TRBV5-1 and TRBJ2-1, with 8 bases aligning to TRBD2. The read ends 3 residues early relative to the CDR3; the germline J gene fills the gap. The CDR3 extends over 14 amino acids. The J segment lost 7 bases and the V segment lost 4 bases, leaving 7 bases of the junction unmatched. CDR1 and CDR2 (germline): SGHRS, YFSETQ.